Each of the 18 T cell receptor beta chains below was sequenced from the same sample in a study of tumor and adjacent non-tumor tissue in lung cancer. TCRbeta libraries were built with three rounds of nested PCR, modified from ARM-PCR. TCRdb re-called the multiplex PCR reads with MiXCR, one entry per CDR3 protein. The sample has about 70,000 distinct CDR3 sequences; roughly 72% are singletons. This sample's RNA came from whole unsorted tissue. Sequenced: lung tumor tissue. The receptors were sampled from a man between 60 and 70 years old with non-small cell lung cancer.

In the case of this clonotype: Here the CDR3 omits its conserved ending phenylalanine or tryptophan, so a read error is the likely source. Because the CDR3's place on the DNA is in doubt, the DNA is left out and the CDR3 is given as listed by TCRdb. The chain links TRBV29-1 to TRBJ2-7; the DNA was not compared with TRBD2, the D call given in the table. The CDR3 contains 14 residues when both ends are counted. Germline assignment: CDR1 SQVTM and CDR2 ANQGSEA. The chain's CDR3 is CSVYTGTSSYEQYL.

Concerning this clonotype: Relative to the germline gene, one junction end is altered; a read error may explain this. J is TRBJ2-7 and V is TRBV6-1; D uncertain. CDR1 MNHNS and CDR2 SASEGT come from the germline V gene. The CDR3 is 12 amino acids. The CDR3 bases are TGTGCCAGCAACGGCGATTCCTACGAGCAGTGCTTC. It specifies CASNGDSYEQCF.

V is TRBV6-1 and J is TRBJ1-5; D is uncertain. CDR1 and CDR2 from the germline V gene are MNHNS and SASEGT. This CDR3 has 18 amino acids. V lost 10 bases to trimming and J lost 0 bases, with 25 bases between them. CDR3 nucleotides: TGTGCCAACAGCGATAAAGGACCTTATAATCATAGCAATCAGCCCCAGCATTTT. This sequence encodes CANSDKGPYNHSNQPQHF.

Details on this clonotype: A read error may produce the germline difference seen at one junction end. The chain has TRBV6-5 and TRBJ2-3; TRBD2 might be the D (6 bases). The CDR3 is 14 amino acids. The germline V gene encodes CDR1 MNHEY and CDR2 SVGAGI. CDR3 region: CASRPGVSIDMQYF. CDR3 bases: TGTGCCAGCCGCCCGGGGGTTAGCATAGATATGCAGTATTTT.

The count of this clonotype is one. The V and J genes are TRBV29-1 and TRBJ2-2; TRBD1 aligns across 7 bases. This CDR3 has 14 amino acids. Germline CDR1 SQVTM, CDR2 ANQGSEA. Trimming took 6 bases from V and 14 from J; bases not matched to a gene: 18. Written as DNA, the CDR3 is TGCAGCGTCCTCTTGGACAGTACGACAGGGAAACTGTTTTTT. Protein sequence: CSVLLDSTTGKLFF.

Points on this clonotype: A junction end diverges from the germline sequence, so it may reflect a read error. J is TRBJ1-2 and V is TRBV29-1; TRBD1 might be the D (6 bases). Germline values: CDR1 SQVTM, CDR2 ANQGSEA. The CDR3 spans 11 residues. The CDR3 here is CSVTRGYGHTF. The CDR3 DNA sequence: TGCAGCGTTACCAGGGGCTATGGCCACACCTTC.

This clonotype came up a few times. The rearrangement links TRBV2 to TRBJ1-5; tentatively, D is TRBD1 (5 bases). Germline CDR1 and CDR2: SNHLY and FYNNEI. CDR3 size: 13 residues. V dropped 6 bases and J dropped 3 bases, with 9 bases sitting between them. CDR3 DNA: TGTGCCAGCAGACGGGACGCCAATCAGCCCCAGCATTTT. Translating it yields CASRRDANQPQHF. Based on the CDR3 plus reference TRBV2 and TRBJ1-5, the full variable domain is EPEVTQTPSHQVTQMGQEVILRCVPISNHLYFYWYRQILGQKVEFLVSFYNNEISEKSEIFDDQFSVERPDGSNFTLKIRSTKLEDSAMYFCASRRDANQPQHFGDGTRLSIL.

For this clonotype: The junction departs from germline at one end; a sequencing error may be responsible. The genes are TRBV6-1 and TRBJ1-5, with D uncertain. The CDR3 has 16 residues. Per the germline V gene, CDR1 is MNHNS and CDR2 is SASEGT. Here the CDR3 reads CVSSPPTYNSNQPQHF. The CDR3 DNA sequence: TGTGTCAGCAGTCCCCCGACGTACAATAGCAATCAGCCCCAGCATTTT.

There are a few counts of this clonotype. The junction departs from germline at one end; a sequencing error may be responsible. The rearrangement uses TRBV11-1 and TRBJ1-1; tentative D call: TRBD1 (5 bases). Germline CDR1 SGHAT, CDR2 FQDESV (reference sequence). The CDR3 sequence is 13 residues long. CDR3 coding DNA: TGTGCCAGCAGCATACAGGTGAACAATGAAGCTCTCTTT. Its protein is CASSIQVNNEALF. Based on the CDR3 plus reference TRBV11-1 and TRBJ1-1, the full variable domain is EAEVAQSPRYKITEKSQAVAFWCDPISGHATLYWYRQILGQGPELLVQFQDESVVDDSQLPKDRFSAERLKGVDSTLKIQPAELGDSAMYLCASSIQVNNEALFGQGTRLTVV.

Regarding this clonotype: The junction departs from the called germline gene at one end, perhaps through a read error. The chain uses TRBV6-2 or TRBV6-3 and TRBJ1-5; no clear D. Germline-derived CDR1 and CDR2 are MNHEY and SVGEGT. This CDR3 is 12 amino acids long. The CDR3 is CASRYSSMNSHF. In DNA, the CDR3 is TGTGCCAGCAGATACTCCTCAATGAATTCGCATTTT.

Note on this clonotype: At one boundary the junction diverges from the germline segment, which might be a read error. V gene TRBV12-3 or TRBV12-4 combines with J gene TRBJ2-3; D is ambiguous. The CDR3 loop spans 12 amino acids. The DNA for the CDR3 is TGTGTCAGCAGTCCCTCTCTGGGTACCCAGTATTTT. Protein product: CVSSPSLGTQYF.

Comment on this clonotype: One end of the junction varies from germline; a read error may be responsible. CDR3 protein: CASSYSRWDTAEQYF. The DNA for the CDR3 is TGTGCCAGTAGTTACTCGAGGTGGGACACGGCCGAGCAGTATTTC. The chain is built from TRBV6-5 and TRBJ2-7; D may be TRBD1 (6 bases). Per germline, CDR1 MNHEY and CDR2 SVGAGI. The CDR3 runs to 15 residues.

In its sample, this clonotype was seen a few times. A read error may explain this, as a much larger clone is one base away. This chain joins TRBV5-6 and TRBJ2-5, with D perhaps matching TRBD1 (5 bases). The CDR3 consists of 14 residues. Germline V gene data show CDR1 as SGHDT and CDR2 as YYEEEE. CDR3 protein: CTSSLAGQQETQYF. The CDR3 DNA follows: TGTACCAGCAGCTTGGCAGGGCAGCAAGAGACCCAGTACTTC. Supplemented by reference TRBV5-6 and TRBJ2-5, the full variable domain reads DAGVTQSPTHLIKTRGQQVTLRCSPKSGHDTVSWYQQALGQGPQFIFQYYEEEERQRGNFPDRFSGHQFPNYSSELNVNALLLGDSALYLCTSSLAGQQETQYFGPGTRLLVL.

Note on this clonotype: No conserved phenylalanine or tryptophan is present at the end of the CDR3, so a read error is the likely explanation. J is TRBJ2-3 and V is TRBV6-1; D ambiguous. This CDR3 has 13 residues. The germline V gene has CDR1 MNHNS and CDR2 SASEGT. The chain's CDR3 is CAGSEGLRDTQYL. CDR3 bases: TGTGCCGGCAGTGAAGGGTTGAGGGATACGCAGTATTTA.

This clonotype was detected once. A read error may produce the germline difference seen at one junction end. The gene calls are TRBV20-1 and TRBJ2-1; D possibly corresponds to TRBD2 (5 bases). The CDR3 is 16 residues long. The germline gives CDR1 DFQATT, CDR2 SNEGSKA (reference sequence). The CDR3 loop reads CSTTSLLVETYNEQFF. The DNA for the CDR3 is TGCAGTACTACCTCCTTACTAGTGGAGACCTACAATGAGCAGTTTTTC.

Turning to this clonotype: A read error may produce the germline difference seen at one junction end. The CDR3, as DNA: TGTGCCATCAGCTTGGTGCCTAGCGAGGAGACCCAGTACTTC. Translating it yields CAISLVPSEETQYF. This chain joins TRBV5-5 and TRBJ2-5, with D possibly TRBD2 on 6 matching bases. Germline V gene sequence: CDR1 SGHKS, CDR2 YYEKEE (reference sequence). This CDR3 has 14 residues.

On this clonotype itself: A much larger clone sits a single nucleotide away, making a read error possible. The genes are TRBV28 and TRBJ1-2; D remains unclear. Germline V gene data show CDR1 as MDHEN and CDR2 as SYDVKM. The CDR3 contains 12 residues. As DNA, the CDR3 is TGTGCCAGCAGCTTCCTCGCCTATGACTACACCTTC. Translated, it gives CASSFLAYDYTF.

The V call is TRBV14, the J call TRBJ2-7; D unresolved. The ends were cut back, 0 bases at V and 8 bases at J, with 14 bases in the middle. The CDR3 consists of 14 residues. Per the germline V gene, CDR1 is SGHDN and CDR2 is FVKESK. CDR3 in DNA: TGTGCCAGCAGCCAAGAAGACTCCCGGTACAAGCAGTACTTC. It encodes CASSQEDSRYKQYF. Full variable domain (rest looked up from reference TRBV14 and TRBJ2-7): EAGVTQFPSHSVIEKGQTVTLRCDPISGHDNLYWYRRVMGKEIKFLLHFVKESKQDESGMPNNRFLAERTGGTYSTLKVQPAELEDSGVYFCASSQEDSRYKQYFGPGTRLTVT.